A single sample gave rise to the 18 T cell receptor beta chains below, sequenced in a study of blood T cell repertoires in COVID-19. The method was immunoSEQ multiplex PCR; TCRdb's version includes in-frame clones alone and lacks a portion of them. The data contain more than 110,000 clones, approximately 85% of them singletons. The specimen sequenced was peripheral blood. The receptors here all came from a man over 45 with acute or convalescent COVID-19.

The chain has TRBV12-3 or TRBV12-4 and TRBJ2-3; perhaps TRBD2 as D (6 bases). The CDR3 is 13 amino acids. Trimming pared 8 bases from V and 3 bases from J, leaving 12 bases between. The CDR3 DNA is TGTGCCAGCTCTTATGGGGGGACAGATACGCAGTATTTT. Protein sequence: CASSYGGTDTQYF.

The rearrangement uses TRBV7-8 and TRBJ2-1; 7 nucleotides match TRBD2. Germline V gene lookup returns CDR1 SGHVS and CDR2 FQNEAQ. This CDR3 is 18 amino acids long. V lost 0 bases to trimming and J lost 0 bases; unmatched junction nucleotides: 8. The CDR3 protein is CASSLASSGWSSYNEQFF. The CDR3 DNA follows: TGTGCCAGCAGCTTAGCGAGTAGCGGGTGGAGCTCCTACAATGAGCAGTTCTTC.

This chain uses TRBV12-3 or TRBV12-4 with TRBJ2-3; D is uncertain. The CDR3 contains 12 residues. Trimming stripped 3 bases from V and 7 bases from J, with 8 bases between. The CDR3 reads CASSLRRNTQYF. CDR3 bases: TGTGCCAGCAGTTTGCGGCGTAATACGCAGTATTTT.

J is TRBJ2-7 and V is TRBV28, with 8 positions matching TRBD2. The trim removed 3 bases at V and 5 bases at J, leaving 6 bases unmatched. Germline V lookup: CDR1 MDHEN, CDR2 SYDVKM. The CDR3 covers 14 residues. The CDR3 DNA is TGTGCCAGCAGTTTCGAGCGGGAGCTAAACGAGCAGTACTTC. This translates into CASSFERELNEQYF.

The chain combines TRBV3-1 (or the pseudogene TRBV3-2) with TRBJ1-2; D remains ambiguous. The germline V and J ends were trimmed by 3 bases and 4 bases, with 9 bases remaining between them. CDR3 size: 13 residues. Germline CDR1 LGHDT, CDR2 YNNKEL (reference sequence). The CDR3 coding sequence is TGTGCCAGCAGCCAGGAGCAGTTCTATGGCTACACCTTC. It specifies CASSQEQFYGYTF.

This clone has just a few counts. This chain links TRBV5-4 with TRBJ2-7; 8 bases match TRBD1. J gave up 3 bases and V 0 bases, and 5 bases lay outside the gene matches. CDR1 is SGHNT and CDR2 is YYREEE in the germline V gene (reference sequence). The CDR3 spans 15 residues. The CDR3 is CASSLDPGGGYEQYF. CDR3 nucleotide sequence: TGTGCCAGCAGCTTGGATCCAGGGGGCGGCTACGAGCAGTACTTC.

The chain recombines TRBV6-6 with TRBJ1-4; D remains unclear. Germline values: CDR1 MNHNY, CDR2 SVGAGI (reference sequence). CDR3 length equals 13 residues. With 5 bases removed from V and 8 bases from J, the gap between germline ends came to 12 bases. The CDR3 region is CASSPGAREKLFF. CDR3 nucleotides: TGTGCCAGCAGTCCGGGAGCTCGGGAAAAACTGTTTTTT.

This chain links TRBV5-1 with TRBJ2-7; 7 nucleotides match TRBD1. The V segment lost 1 base and the J segment 2 bases; nucleotides outside the gene matches: 3. Germline V gives CDR1 SGHRS, CDR2 YFSETQ. The CDR3 is 14 amino acids. The CDR3 bases are TGCGCCAGCAGCTTGTACAGGGGCCCCTACGAGCAGTACTTC. It yields the protein CASSLYRGPYEQYF.

The V gene is TRBV27, the J gene TRBJ2-1; D uncertain. CDR3 length: 14 amino acids. Germline CDR1 is MNHEY and CDR2 is SMNVEV (reference sequence). Trimming pared 4 bases from V and 0 bases from J, leaving 7 bases between. The CDR3: CASSSRLSYNEQFF. Written as DNA, the CDR3 is TGTGCCAGCAGTTCTAGGCTCTCCTACAATGAGCAGTTCTTC.

The rearrangement joins TRBV19 to TRBJ1-3; tentative D call: TRBD1 (6 bases). This CDR3 region has 17 residues. The germline CDR1 and CDR2 sequences are LNHDA and SQIVND (reference sequence). The V end lost 1 base, the J end lost 0 bases, and 13 bases lay between the germline ends. The CDR3 reads CASSIVETGGSGNTIYF. CDR3 coding DNA: TGTGCCAGTAGTATAGTAGAGACAGGAGGCTCTGGAAACACCATATATTTT.

This rearrangement joins TRBV7-3 to TRBJ2-1, with 11 bases identical to TRBD2. The CDR3 consists of 17 residues. V lost 0 bases to trimming and J lost 1 base; unmatched junction nucleotides: 2. Germline V gives CDR1 SGHTA, CDR2 FQGTGA. The CDR3 nucleotides are TGTGCCAGCAGCTTAACTAGCGGGGGGGCGTCCTACAATGAGCAGTTCTTC. Protein sequence: CASSLTSGGASYNEQFF.

This chain links TRBV6-5 with TRBJ1-1, with D perhaps matching TRBD1 (5 bases). Germline V CDR1 and CDR2: MNHEY, SVGAGI. Deletions cut 9 bases from V and 6 bases from J, with 20 bases between. The CDR3 sequence is 14 residues long. The DNA of the CDR3 is TGTGCCAGTCAAGGATCGGGGGGACTCCCTGAAGCTTTCTTT. It yields the protein CASQGSGGLPEAFF.

The chain is built from TRBV5-1 and TRBJ2-7; 9 nucleotides match TRBD1. With 7 bases clipped from V and 6 bases from J, the junction kept 14 bases outside the gene matches. The CDR3 is 15 residues long. Germline-derived CDR1 and CDR2 are SGHRS and YFSETQ. CDR3 region: CASELRQGGSGEQYF. Here the CDR3 DNA reads TGCGCCAGCGAGCTAAGACAGGGGGGTTCGGGCGAGCAGTACTTC. The full variable domain, its missing parts supplied by reference TRBV5-1 and TRBJ2-7, is KAGVTQTPRYLIKTRGQQVTLSCSPISGHRSVSWYQQTPGQGLQFLFEYFSETQRNKGNFPGRFSGRQFSNSRSEMNVSTLELGDSALYLCASELRQGGSGEQYFGPGTRLTVT.

The chain links TRBV27 to TRBJ1-3; no reliable D call. The CDR3 loop spans 14 amino acids. V lost 2 bases to trimming and J lost 0 bases, with 5 bases between them. The V gene's germline CDR1 is MNHEY and CDR2 SMNVEV (reference sequence). CDR3 nucleotide sequence: TGTGCCAGCAGTTTAAGGAGCTCTGGAAACACCATATATTTT. As protein: CASSLRSSGNTIYF.

In this sample, this clone turned up a few times. The rearrangement joins TRBV6-6 to TRBJ1-1, with 7 bases identical to TRBD1. Per germline, CDR1 MNHNY and CDR2 SVGAGI (reference sequence). The J segment lost 1 base and the V segment lost 7 bases, leaving 9 bases of the junction unmatched. The CDR3 extends over 15 amino acids. CDR3 DNA sequence: TGTGCCAGCATTGCTCGGACAGGAGGGAACACTGAAGCTTTCTTT. This translates into CASIARTGGNTEAFF.

Here the CDR3 DNA reads TGTGCCAGCAGCTTACTAGCGGGAGTCGCCTACAATGAGCAGTTCTTC. The encoded protein is CASSLLAGVAYNEQFF. The rearrangement links TRBV11-2 to TRBJ2-1; 10 nucleotides agree with TRBD2. This CDR3 is built from 16 residues. Germline V gives CDR1 SGHAT, CDR2 FQNNGV. The junction had 3 bases not matched to a gene; V was cut back by 2 bases and J by 2 bases. Filled out from reference TRBV11-2 and TRBJ2-1, the complete variable domain reads EAGVAQSPRYKIIEKRQSVAFWCNPISGHATLYWYQQILGQGPKLLIQFQNNGVVDDSQLPKDRFSAERLKGVDSTLKIQPAKLEDSAVYLCASSLLAGVAYNEQFFGPGTRLTVL.

V is TRBV7-9 and J is TRBJ1-3; D is perhaps TRBD1 (6 bases). CDR3 length equals 15 residues. Per germline, CDR1 SEHNR and CDR2 FQNEAQ (reference sequence). V dropped 5 bases and J dropped 0 bases, with 11 bases sitting between them. The CDR3 nucleotides are TGTGCCAGCAGCCCTACAGGGAACTCTGGAAACACCATATATTTT. Protein sequence: CASSPTGNSGNTIYF.

This clone was observed a handful of times. The chain employs TRBV19 and TRBJ1-4; TRBD1 aligns across 8 bases. The CDR3 has 15 residues. V shed 4 bases and J 5 bases; nucleotides not matched to a gene: 6. Germline values: CDR1 LNHDA, CDR2 SQIVND (reference sequence). CDR3 coding DNA: TGTGCCAGTAGTACCCCGACAGGGGTGAATGAAAAACTGTTTTTT. This encodes CASSTPTGVNEKLFF. The entire variable domain, with the rest obtained from reference TRBV19 and TRBJ1-4, is as follows: DGGITQSPKYLFRKEGQNVTLSCEQNLNHDAMYWYRQDPGQGLRLIYYSQIVNDFQKGDIAEGYSVSREKKESFPLTVTSAQKNPTAFYLCASSTPTGVNEKLFFGSGTQLSVL.